Described below is a single T cell receptor (beta chain) sequence and its context. The data belong to a study of vaccination and CD4 T cells after COVID-19. A single record per CDR3 protein comes from TCRdb applying MiXCR to the PCR reads. The sample shows 28,000 or so distinct CDR3 sequences, about 50% of them seen only once. The time point here: late sampling 161 to 241 days after vaccination in a few convalescent patients. CDR1 is MDHEN and CDR2 is SYDVKM in the germline V gene. CDR3 length: 17 residues. V was pared by 5 bases and J by 1 base, with 21 bases between. The sequence came from a human donor who had recovered from COVID-19. The V gene is TRBV28, the J gene TRBJ2-7; D gene ambiguous. Sequenced here: CD4+ T cells from blood, sampled about 7 months after SARS-CoV-2 vaccination. The CDR3 loop reads CASSADSYSYPSYEQYF. CDR3 in DNA: TGTGCCAGCAGTGCCGACTCTTACTCTTACCCTTCCTACGAGCAGTACTTC.